This is a list of T cell receptor beta chains from one sample in a study of OX40 agonist ivuxolimab in advanced cancers. Data came from immunoSEQ multiplex PCR; TCRdb stores just in-frame clones and leaves some out. Among tens of thousands of clones, around 84% were seen once, and the ten largest hold 10% to 15%. The specimen was CD4+ or CD8+ T cells sorted from blood, collected in a trial of the OX40 agonist ivuxolimab. These TCRs come from an adult with an advanced solid tumor such as melanoma, head and neck, liver or kidney cancer. Each CDR3 is given with its conserved first and last residue. The D gene is left open where the match is weak. Not all rows give a size; the values are once, few, many and, for expanded clones, a class.

clone_size | d_call | j_call | v_call | cdr3_aa | cdr3_nt
. | . | TRBJ1-2 | TRBV6-5 | CASSEVWGTEGYTF | TGTGCCAGCAGTGAAGTTTGGGGAACGGAAGGCTACACCTTC
. | TRBD1 | TRBJ2-2 | TRBV2 | CASGETGGHTGELFF | TGTGCCAGCGGGGAAACAGGGGGGCACACCGGGGAGCTGTTTTTT
once | . | TRBJ2-5 | TRBV7-7 | CASSLMGRGGETQYF | TGTGCCAGCAGCTTAATGGGGAGGGGGGGAGAGACCCAGTACTTC
. | . | TRBJ2-1 | TRBV6-6 | CASSRPPRNEQFF | TGTGCCAGCAGTCGACCCCCAAGAAATGAGCAGTTCTTC
. | . | TRBJ1-2 | TRBV7-2 | CASNTRGEGGYTF | TGTGCCAGCAACACGAGGGGGGAAGGTGGCTACACCTTC
. | . | TRBJ2-7 | TRBV6-1 | CASSLHSVSYEQYF | TGTGCCAGCAGTCTCCATTCCGTATCCTACGAGCAGTACTTC
. | . | TRBJ1-5 | TRBV11-2 | CASSPERGRNQPQHF | TGTGCCAGCAGCCCTGAGCGGGGGCGAAATCAGCCCCAGCATTTT
. | TRBD1 | TRBJ1-2 | TRBV5-1 | CASSPTGTGGSYGYTF | TGCGCCAGCAGCCCGACCGGGACAGGGGGCAGCTATGGCTACACCTTC
. | . | TRBJ2-1 | TRBV4-2 | CASSQSRRTAYNEQFF | TGTGCCAGCAGCCAAAGTAGGAGGACAGCCTACAATGAGCAGTTCTTC
few | . | TRBJ2-4 | TRBV9 | CASSVEPLAGSIQYF | TGTGCCAGCAGCGTAGAACCACTGGCAGGATCCATTCAGTACTTC
once | . | TRBJ1-2 | TRBV11-2 | CASSRYKDGYTF | TGTGCCAGCAGCCGATACAAGGATGGCTACACCTTC
. | . | TRBJ1-1 | TRBV6-1 | CASSLRGGLNTEAFF | TGTGCCAGCAGTCTCCGCGGGGGACTGAACACTGAAGCTTTCTTT
. | . | TRBJ1-1 | TRBV19 | CASRSEGRRMNTEAFF | TGTGCCAGTAGGAGTGAAGGAAGGCGGATGAACACTGAAGCTTTCTTT
. | TRBD1 | TRBJ1-1 | TRBV10-3 | CAISQGVKDTEAFF | TGTGCCATCAGTCAGGGGGTTAAGGACACTGAAGCTTTCTTT
. | TRBD2 | TRBJ2-1 | TRBV7-9 | CASSLGTSVYNEQFF | TGTGCCAGCAGCTTAGGGACTAGCGTGTACAATGAGCAGTTCTTC
once | TRBD2 | TRBJ2-7 | TRBV28 | CASTPGTSGLEQYF | TGTGCCAGCACCCCCGGGACTAGCGGCCTTGAGCAGTACTTC
. | . | TRBJ2-1 | TRBV5-1 | CASSPGASSGELNEQFF | TGCGCCAGCAGTCCAGGGGCTAGCTCTGGGGAGTTGAATGAGCAGTTCTTC
. | TRBD1 | TRBJ2-2 | TRBV2 | CASRGQSNTGELFF | TGTGCCAGCAGGGGACAGTCGAACACCGGGGAGCTGTTTTTT
. | . | TRBJ2-7 | TRBV4-2 | CASSQDGPYEQYF | TGTGCCAGCAGCCAAGATGGACCCTACGAGCAGTACTTC
. | . | TRBJ2-3 | TRBV11-2 | CASSPPRTDTQYF | TGTGCCAGCAGCCCTCCCCGCACAGATACGCAGTATTTT
. | . | TRBJ1-1 | TRBV7-6 | CASTPQRGNTEAFF | TGTGCCAGCACCCCCCAACGGGGAAACACTGAAGCTTTCTTT
few | . | TRBJ2-5 | TRBV28 | CASSAPLQGGVEETQYF | TGTGCCAGCAGTGCACCCCTACAGGGGGGGGTGGAAGAGACCCAGTACTTC
. | . | TRBJ2-5 | TRBV27 | CASSWSVGKTQYF | TGTGCCAGCAGTTGGTCCGTGGGGAAGACCCAGTACTTC
. | . | TRBJ2-1 | TRBV10-2 | CASSAGSYNEQFF | TGCGCCAGCAGCGCTGGCTCCTACAATGAGCAGTTCTTC
. | . | TRBJ1-2 | TRBV7-2 | CASSLSQGSYGYTF | TGTGCCAGCAGCTTGTCTCAGGGATCCTATGGCTACACCTTC
. | . | TRBJ1-3 | TRBV5-6 | CASSLFLQGGGNTIYF | TGTGCCAGCAGCTTGTTTTTACAGGGCGGAGGAAACACCATATATTTT
. | . | TRBJ2-3 | TRBV6-6 | CASTLNTQYF | TGTGCCAGCACTTTAAATACGCAGTATTTT
. | . | TRBJ1-2 | TRBV30 | CAWSVAYGYTF | TGTGCCTGGAGTGTAGCCTATGGCTACACCTTC
. | . | TRBJ2-2 | TRBV6-6 | CASSGGTVRTGELFF | TGTGCCAGCAGTGGAGGGACAGTTCGCACCGGGGAGCTGTTTTTT
. | . | TRBJ1-1 | TRBV6-5 | CASSYFGQKNTEAFF | TGTGCCAGCAGTTACTTCGGACAGAAGAACACTGAAGCTTTCTTT
. | . | TRBJ1-2 | TRBV6-5 | CASSERSHGGYTF | TGTGCCAGCAGTGAACGCAGTCACGGAGGCTACACCTTC
. | . | TRBJ1-5 | TRBV5-1 | CASSLGGRDQPQHF | TGCGCCAGCAGCTTGGGGGGCAGGGATCAGCCCCAGCATTTT
. | . | TRBJ2-6 | TRBV25-1 | CASRPGGGSGANVLTF | TGTGCCAGCAGACCTGGGGGAGGCTCTGGGGCCAACGTCCTGACTTTC
. | TRBD1 | TRBJ1-1 | TRBV9 | CASSPSQGERAFF | TGTGCCAGCAGCCCAAGCCAGGGGGAACGAGCTTTCTTT
. | TRBD2 | TRBJ2-1 | TRBV19 | CASIGAGGPNEQFF | TGTGCCAGTATTGGAGCGGGAGGGCCAAATGAGCAGTTCTTC
few | . | TRBJ2-7 | TRBV19 | CASANPGGREQYF | TGTGCCAGTGCGAACCCCGGAGGCCGAGAGCAGTACTTC
. | TRBD1 | TRBJ1-1 | TRBV27 | CATQRTGTRGNTEAFF | TGTGCCACCCAAAGGACAGGAACACGGGGAAACACTGAAGCTTTCTTT
. | . | TRBJ2-7 | TRBV10-3 | CAISIGQETSYEQYF | TGTGCCATTTCGATCGGCCAGGAGACCTCCTACGAGCAGTACTTC
. | . | TRBJ2-7 | TRBV5-6 | CASSLVDDYEQYF | TGTGCCAGCAGCTTGGTCGACGACTACGAGCAGTACTTC
few | . | TRBJ1-2 | TRBV9 | CASSGWGEGIGYTF | TGTGCCAGCAGCGGATGGGGCGAGGGAATTGGCTACACCTTC